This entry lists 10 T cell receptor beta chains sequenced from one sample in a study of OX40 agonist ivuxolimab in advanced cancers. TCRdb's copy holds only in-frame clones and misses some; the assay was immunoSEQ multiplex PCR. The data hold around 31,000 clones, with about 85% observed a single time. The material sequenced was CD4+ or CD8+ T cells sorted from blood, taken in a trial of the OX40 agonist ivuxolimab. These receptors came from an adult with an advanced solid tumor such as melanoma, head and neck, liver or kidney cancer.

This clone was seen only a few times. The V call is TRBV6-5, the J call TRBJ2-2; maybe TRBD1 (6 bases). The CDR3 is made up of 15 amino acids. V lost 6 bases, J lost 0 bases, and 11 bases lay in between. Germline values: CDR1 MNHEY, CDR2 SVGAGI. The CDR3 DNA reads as TGTGCCAGCAGCAAGGACAGCTCGAACACCGGGGAGCTGTTTTTT. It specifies CASSKDSSNTGELFF.

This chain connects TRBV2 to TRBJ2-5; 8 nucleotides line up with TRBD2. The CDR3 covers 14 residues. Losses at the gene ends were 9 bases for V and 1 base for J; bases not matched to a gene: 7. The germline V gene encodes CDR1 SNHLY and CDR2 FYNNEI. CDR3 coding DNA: TGTGCCAGAAAGCGGGAGAGCACCCAAGAGACCCAGTACTTC. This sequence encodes CARKRESTQETQYF.

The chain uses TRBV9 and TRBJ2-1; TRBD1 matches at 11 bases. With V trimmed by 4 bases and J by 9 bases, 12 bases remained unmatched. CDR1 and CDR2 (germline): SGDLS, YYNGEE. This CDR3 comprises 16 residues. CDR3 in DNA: TGTGCCAGCAGCCCCCGGACAGGGGGCGCGGAGGGTGAGCAGTTCTTC. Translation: CASSPRTGGAEGEQFF.

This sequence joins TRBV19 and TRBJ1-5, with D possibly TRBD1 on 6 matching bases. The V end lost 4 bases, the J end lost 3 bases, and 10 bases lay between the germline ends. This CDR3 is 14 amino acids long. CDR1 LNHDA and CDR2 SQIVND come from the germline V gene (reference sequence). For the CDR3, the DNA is TGTGCCAGTAGTACGGACAGTTACAATCAGCCCCAGCATTTT. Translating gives CASSTDSYNQPQHF.

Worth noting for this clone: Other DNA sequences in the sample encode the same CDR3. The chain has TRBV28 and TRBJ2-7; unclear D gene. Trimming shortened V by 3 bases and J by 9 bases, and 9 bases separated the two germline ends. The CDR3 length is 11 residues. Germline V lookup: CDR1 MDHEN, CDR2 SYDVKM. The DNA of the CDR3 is TGTGCCAGCAGTTTCATGGCAGCGCAGTACTTC. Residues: CASSFMAAQYF.

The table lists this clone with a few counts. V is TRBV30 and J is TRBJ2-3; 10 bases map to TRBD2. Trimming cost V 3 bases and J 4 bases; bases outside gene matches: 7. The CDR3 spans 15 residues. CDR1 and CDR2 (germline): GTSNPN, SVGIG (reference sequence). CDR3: CAWRLLSGRSDTQYF. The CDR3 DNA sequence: TGTGCCTGGAGGCTCCTTAGCGGGAGGTCAGATACGCAGTATTTT.

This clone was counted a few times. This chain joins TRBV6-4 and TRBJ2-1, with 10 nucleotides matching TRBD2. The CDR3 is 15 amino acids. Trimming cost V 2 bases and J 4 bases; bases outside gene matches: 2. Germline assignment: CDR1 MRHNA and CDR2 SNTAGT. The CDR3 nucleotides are TGTGCCAGCAGTGACGCTAGCGGGAGTTACAATGAGCAGTTCTTC. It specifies CASSDASGSYNEQFF.

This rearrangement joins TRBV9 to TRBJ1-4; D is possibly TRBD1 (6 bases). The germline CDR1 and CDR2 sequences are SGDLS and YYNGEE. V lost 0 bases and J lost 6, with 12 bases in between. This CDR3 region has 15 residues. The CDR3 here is CASSVGRGEDEKLFF. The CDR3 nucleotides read TGTGCCAGCAGCGTAGGCAGGGGCGAGGATGAAAAACTGTTTTTT.

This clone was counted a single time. The CDR3 protein is CASSGAEKLFF. The CDR3 region has the DNA TGTGCCAGCAGCGGGGCGGAAAAACTGTTTTTT. This chain connects TRBV7-9 to TRBJ1-4; the D gene is possibly TRBD1 (5 bases). The germline V and J ends were trimmed by 5 bases and 8 bases, with 6 bases remaining between them. This CDR3 is built from 11 residues. Looked up from germline, CDR1 is SEHNR and CDR2 is FQNEAQ (reference sequence).

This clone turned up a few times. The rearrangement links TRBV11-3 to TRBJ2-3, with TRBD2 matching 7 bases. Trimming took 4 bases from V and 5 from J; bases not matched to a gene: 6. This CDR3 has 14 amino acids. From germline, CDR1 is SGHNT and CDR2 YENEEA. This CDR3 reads CASSWGGAGDTQYF. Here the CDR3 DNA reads TGTGCCAGCAGCTGGGGAGGGGCCGGAGATACGCAGTATTTT.